This TCR beta chain is from a study of blood T cell repertoires in COVID-19. Study details: T cells, B-cell-depleted T cells, or PBMCs supplied cDNA or gDNA.

Clones were sequenced by immunoSEQ multiplex PCR, and TCRdb holds only the in-frame ones, with some missing. The sample gives nearly 350,000 clones, more than 75% of which show up once; approximately 0.93% is in the top ten. This clone was detected only once. Input material: PBMCs or T cells enriched from blood (not recorded which). The receptor was derived from a woman between 25 and 40 years old who had recovered from COVID-19.

Here the CDR3 reads CASSEWIQDYGYTF. CDR3 coding DNA: TGTGCCAGCAGTGAATGGATACAGGACTATGGCTACACCTTC. The rearrangement links TRBV6-1 to TRBJ1-2; maybe TRBD1 (5 bases). V gave up 2 bases and J gave up 3 bases, with 10 bases separating them. From germline, CDR1 is MNHNS and CDR2 SASEGT. The CDR3 runs 14 residues.